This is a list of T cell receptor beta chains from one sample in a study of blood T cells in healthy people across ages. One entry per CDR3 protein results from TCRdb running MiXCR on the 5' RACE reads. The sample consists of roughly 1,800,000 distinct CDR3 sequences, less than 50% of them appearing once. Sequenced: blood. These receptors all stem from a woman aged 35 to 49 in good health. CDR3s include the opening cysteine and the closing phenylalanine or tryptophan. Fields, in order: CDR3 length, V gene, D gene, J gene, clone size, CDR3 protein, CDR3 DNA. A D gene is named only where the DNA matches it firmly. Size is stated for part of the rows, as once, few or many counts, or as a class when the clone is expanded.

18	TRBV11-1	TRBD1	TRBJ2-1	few	CASRRSRQGVSSYNEQFF	TGTGCCAGCAGGAGATCTCGACAGGGGGTCTCCTCCTACAATGAGCAGTTCTTC
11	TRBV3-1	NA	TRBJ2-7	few	CAIQIPFGQYF	TGTGCCATCCAAATTCCCTTCGGGCAGTACTTC
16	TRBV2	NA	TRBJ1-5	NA	CASSAQGRSSNQPQHF	TGTGCCAGCAGTGCTCAGGGGCGGTCTAGCAATCAGCCCCAGCATTTT
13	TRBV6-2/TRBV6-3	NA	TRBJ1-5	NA	CASSSGRAQPQHF	TGTGCCAGCAGTTCAGGGCGGGCGCAGCCCCAGCATTTT
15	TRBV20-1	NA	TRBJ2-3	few	CSARSASKSPDTQYF	TGCAGTGCTAGGTCGGCTAGCAAATCCCCAGATACGCAGTATTTT
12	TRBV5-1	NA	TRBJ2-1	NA	CASSLGAKEQFF	TGCGCCAGCAGTTTAGGAGCCAAGGAGCAGTTCTTC
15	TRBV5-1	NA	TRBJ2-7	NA	CASSQAHTGSYEQYF	TGCGCCAGCAGCCAGGCCCATACAGGCTCCTACGAGCAGTACTTC
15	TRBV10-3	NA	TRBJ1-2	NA	CATSAGLEGLYGYTF	TGTGCCACCAGTGCCGGACTCGAGGGTCTCTATGGCTACACCTTC
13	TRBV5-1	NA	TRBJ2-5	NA	CASSSEVDETQYF	TGCGCCAGCAGCTCGGAGGTAGATGAGACCCAGTACTTC
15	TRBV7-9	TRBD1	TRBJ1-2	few	CASSWGDRGNYGYTF	TGTGCCAGCAGCTGGGGGGACAGGGGGAACTATGGCTACACCTTC